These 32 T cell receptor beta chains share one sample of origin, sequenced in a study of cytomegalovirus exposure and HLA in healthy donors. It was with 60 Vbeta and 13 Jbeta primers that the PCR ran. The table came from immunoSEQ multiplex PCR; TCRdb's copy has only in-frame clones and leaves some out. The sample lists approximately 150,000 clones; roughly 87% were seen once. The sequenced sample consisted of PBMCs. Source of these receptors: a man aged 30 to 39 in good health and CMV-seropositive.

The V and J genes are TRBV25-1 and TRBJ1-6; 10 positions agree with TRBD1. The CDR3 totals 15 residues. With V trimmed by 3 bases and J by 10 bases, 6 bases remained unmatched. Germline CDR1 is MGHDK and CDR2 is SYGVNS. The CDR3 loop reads CASSDDRGLGSPLHF. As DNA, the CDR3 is TGTGCCAGCAGTGACGACAGGGGGCTGGGCTCACCCCTCCACTTT.

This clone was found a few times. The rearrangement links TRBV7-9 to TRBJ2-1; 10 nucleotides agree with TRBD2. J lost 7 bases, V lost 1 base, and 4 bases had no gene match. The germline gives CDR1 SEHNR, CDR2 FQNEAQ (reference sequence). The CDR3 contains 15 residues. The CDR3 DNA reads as TGTGCCAGCAGCTTAGAACTAGCGGGAAGGAATGAGCAGTTCTTC. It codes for CASSLELAGRNEQFF.

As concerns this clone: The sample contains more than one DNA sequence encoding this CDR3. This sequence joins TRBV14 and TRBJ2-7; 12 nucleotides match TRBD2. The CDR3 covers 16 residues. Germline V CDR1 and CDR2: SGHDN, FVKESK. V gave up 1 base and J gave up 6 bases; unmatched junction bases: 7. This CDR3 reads CASSQAASGRVREQYF. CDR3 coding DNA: TGTGCCAGCAGCCAAGCTGCTAGCGGGAGGGTTCGCGAGCAGTACTTC.

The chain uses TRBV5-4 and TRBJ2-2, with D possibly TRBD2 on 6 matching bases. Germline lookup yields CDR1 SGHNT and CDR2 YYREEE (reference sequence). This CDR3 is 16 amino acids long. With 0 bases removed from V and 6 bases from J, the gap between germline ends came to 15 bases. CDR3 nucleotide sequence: TGTGCCAGCAGCTTGGGATCAGCCGGGGGTTCCGGGGAGCTGTTTTTT. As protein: CASSLGSAGGSGELFF.

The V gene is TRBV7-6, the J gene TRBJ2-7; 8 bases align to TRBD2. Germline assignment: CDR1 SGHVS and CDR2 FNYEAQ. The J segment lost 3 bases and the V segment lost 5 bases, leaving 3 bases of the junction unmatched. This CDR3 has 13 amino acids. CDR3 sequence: CASSVSGSYEQYF. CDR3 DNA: TGTGCCAGCAGCGTCAGCGGGAGCTACGAGCAGTACTTC.

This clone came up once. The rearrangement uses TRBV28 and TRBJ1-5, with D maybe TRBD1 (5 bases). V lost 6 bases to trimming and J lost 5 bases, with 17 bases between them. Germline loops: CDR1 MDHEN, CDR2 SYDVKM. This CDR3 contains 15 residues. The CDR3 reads CASRWGGEVYQPQHF. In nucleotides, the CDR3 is TGTGCCAGCAGGTGGGGGGGGGAGGTTTATCAGCCCCAGCATTTT.

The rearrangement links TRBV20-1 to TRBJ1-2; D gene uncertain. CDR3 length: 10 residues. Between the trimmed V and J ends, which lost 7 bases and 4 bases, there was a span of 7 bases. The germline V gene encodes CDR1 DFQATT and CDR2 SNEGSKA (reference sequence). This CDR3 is CSVRAYGYTF. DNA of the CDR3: TGCAGTGTTAGGGCCTATGGCTACACCTTC.

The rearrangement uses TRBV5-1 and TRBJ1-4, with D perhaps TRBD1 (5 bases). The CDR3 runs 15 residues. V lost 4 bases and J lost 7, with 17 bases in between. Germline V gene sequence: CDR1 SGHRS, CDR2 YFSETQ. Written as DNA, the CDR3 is TGCGCCAGCAGCCCCGCCGGGCAGGGAACTGAAAAACTGTTTTTT. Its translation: CASSPAGQGTEKLFF.

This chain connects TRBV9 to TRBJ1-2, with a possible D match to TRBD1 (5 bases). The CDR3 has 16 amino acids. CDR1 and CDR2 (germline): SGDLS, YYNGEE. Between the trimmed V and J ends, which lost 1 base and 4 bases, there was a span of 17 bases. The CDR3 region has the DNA TGTGCCAGCAGCGTAAACGGGGGGGGGACCATCTATGGCTACACCTTC. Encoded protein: CASSVNGGGTIYGYTF.

CDR3 DNA: TGCGCCAGCAGCTTGGGGGACATGCCTGGAAACACCATATATTTT. Translated, it gives CASSLGDMPGNTIYF. J is TRBJ1-3 and V is TRBV5-1, with D maybe TRBD1 (6 bases). This CDR3 is built from 15 residues. V lost 0 bases to trimming and J lost 2 bases, with 9 bases between them. CDR1 SGHRS and CDR2 YFSETQ come from the germline V gene.

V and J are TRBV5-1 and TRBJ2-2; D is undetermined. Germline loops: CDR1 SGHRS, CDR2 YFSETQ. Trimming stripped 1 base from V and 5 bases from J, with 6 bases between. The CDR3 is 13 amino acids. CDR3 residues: CASSLSGTGELFF. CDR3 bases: TGCGCCAGCAGCTTGTCCGGGACCGGGGAGCTGTTTTTT. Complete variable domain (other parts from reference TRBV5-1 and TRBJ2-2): KAGVTQTPRYLIKTRGQQVTLSCSPISGHRSVSWYQQTPGQGLQFLFEYFSETQRNKGNFPGRFSGRQFSNSRSEMNVSTLELGDSALYLCASSLSGTGELFFGEGSRLTVL.

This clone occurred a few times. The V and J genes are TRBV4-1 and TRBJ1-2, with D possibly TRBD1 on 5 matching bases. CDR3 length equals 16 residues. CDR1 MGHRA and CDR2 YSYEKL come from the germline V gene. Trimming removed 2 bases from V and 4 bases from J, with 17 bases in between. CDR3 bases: TGCGCCAGCAGCCAACCCAGGGCCTCGATGGGCTATGGCTACACCTTC. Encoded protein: CASSQPRASMGYGYTF.

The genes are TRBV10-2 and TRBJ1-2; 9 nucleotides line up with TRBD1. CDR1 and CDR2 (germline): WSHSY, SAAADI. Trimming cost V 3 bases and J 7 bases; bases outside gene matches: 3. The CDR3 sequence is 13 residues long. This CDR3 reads CASSETGQGGYTF. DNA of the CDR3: TGCGCCAGCAGTGAAACGGGACAGGGTGGCTACACCTTC.

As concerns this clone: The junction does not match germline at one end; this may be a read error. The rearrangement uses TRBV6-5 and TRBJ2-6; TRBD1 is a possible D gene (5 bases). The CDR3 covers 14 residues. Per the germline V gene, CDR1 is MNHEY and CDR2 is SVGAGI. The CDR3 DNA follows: TGTGCCAGCCGGATAGGATCTGGGGCCAACGGCCTGACTTTC. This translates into CASRIGSGANGLTF.

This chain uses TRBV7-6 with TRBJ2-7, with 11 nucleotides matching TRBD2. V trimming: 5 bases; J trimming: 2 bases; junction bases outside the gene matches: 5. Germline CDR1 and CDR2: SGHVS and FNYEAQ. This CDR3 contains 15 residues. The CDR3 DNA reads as TGTGCCAGCAGCCAACTAGCGGGAGAGACCTACGAGCAGTACTTC. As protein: CASSQLAGETYEQYF.

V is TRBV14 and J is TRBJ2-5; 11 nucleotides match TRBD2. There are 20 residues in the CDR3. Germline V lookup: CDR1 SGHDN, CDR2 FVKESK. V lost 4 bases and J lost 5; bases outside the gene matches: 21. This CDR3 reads CASSRRGGTGTTSGKETQYF. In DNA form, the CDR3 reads TGTGCCAGCAGCCGAAGGGGCGGGACAGGGACGACTAGCGGGAAGGAGACCCAGTACTTC.

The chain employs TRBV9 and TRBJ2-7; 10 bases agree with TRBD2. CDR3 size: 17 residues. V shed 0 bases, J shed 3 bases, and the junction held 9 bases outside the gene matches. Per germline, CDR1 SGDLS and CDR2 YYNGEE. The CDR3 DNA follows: TGTGCCAGCAGCGTAGCCGGACGGACTAGCGGAAACTACGAGCAGTACTTC. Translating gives CASSVAGRTSGNYEQYF.

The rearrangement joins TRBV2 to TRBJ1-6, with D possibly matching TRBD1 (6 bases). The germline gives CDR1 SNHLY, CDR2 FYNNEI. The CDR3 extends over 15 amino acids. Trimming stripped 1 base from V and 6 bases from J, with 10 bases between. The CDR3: CASSEVRGANSPLHF. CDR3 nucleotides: TGTGCCAGCAGTGAAGTGCGGGGGGCTAATTCACCCCTCCACTTT. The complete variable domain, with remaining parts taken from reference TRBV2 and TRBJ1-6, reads EPEVTQTPSHQVTQMGQEVILRCVPISNHLYFYWYRQILGQKVEFLVSFYNNEISEKSEIFDDQFSVERPDGSNFTLKIRSTKLEDSAMYFCASSEVRGANSPLHFGNGTRLTVT.

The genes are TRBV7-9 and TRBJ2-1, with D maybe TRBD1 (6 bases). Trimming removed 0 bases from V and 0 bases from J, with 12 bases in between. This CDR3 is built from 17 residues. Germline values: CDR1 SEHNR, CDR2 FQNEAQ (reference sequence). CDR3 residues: CASSLAQGRGSYNEQFF. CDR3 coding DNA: TGTGCCAGCAGCTTAGCGCAGGGCAGGGGCTCCTACAATGAGCAGTTCTTC.

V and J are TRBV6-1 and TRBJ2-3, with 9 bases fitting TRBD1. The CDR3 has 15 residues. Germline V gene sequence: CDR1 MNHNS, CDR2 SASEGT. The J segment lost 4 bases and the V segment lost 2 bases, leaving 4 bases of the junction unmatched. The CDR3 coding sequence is TGTGCCAGCAGTGAACCGGGACAGGGATCAGATACGCAGTATTTT. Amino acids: CASSEPGQGSDTQYF.

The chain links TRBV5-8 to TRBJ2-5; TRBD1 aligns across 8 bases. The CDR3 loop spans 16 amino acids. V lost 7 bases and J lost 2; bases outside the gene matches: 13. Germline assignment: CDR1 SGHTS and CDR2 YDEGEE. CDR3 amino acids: CASGEPGTGNQETQYF. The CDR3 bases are TGTGCCAGCGGAGAACCCGGGACAGGAAATCAAGAGACCCAGTACTTC.

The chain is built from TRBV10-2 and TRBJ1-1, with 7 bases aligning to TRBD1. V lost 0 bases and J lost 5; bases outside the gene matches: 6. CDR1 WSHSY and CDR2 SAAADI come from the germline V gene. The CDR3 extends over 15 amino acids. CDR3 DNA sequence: TGCGCCAGCAGTGAGTCGATGGCAGGGGGGACTGAAGCTTTCTTT. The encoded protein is CASSESMAGGTEAFF.

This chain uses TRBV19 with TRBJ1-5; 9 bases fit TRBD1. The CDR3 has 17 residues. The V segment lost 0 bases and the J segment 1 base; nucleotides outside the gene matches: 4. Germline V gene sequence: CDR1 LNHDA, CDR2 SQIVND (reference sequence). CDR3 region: CASSIDKTGGSNQPQHF. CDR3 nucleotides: TGTGCCAGTAGTATAGATAAGACAGGGGGAAGCAATCAGCCCCAGCATTTT.

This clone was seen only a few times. CDR3 in DNA: TGTGCCAGCAGCTCACCACCCGACCGAAGGGGGAATGAAAAACTGTTTTTT. It encodes CASSSPPDRRGNEKLFF. The chain carries TRBV12-1 and TRBJ1-4; TRBD1, the table's D call, lacks a check against the DNA. TRBV12-1 is classified as a pseudogene. The CDR3 is 17 residues long.

The CDR3 coding sequence is TGTGCCAGCTCACCTGGGACAGAGGGATACGAGCAGTACTTC. Translating gives CASSPGTEGYEQYF. The J gene is TRBJ2-7, the V gene TRBV18; 7 bases line up with TRBD1. The CDR3 totals 14 residues. The germline CDR1 and CDR2 sequences are KGHSH and LQKENI. V was clipped by 3 bases and J by 4 bases; unmatched bases: 6.

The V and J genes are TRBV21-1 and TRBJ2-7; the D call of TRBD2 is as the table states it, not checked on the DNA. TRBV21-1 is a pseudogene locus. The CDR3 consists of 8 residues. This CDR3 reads CATGGKYF. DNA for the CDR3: TGTGCCACCGGAGGGAAGTACTTC.

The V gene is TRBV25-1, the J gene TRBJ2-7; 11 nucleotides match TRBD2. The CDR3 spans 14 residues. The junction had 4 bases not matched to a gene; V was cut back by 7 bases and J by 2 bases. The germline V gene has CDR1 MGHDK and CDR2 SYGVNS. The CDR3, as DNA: TGTGCCAGCACCGGGACTAGCGGCCCCTACGAGCAGTACTTC. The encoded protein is CASTGTSGPYEQYF.

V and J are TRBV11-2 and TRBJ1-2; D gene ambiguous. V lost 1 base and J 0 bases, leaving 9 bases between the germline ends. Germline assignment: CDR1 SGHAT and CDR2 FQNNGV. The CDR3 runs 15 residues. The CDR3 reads CASSLGLLANYGYTF. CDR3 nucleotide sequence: TGTGCCAGCAGCTTAGGTTTGTTAGCTAACTATGGCTACACCTTC.

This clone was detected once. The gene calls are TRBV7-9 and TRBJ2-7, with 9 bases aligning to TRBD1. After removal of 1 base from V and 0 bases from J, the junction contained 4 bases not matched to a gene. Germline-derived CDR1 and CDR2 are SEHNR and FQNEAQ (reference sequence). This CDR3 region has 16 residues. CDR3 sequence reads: CASSLDGTGSSYEQYF. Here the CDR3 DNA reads TGTGCCAGCAGCTTAGATGGGACAGGGAGCTCCTACGAGCAGTACTTC.

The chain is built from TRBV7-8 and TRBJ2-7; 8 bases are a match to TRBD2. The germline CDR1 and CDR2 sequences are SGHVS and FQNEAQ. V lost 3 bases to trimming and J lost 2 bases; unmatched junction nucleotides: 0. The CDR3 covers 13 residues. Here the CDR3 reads CASSLRGAYEQYF. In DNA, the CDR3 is TGTGCCAGCAGCTTGCGGGGGGCCTACGAGCAGTACTTC. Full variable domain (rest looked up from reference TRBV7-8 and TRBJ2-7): GAGVSQSPRYKVAKRGQDVALRCDPISGHVSLFWYQQALGQGPEFLTYFQNEAQLDKSGLPSDRFFAERPEGSVSTLKIQRTQQEDSAVYLCASSLRGAYEQYFGPGTRLTVT.

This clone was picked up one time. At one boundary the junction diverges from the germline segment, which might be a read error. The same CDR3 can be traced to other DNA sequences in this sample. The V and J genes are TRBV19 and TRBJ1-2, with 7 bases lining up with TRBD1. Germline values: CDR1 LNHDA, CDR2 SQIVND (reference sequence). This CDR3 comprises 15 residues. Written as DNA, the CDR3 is TGTGCCAGTAGTGTCGACAGGGATTATACCTATGGCTATACCTTC. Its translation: CASSVDRDYTYGYTF. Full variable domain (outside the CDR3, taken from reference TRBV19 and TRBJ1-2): DGGITQSPKYLFRKEGQNVTLSCEQNLNHDAMYWYRQDPGQGLRLIYYSQIVNDFQKGDIAEGYSVSREKKESFPLTVTSAQKNPTAFYLCASSVDRDYTYGYTFGSGTRLTVV.

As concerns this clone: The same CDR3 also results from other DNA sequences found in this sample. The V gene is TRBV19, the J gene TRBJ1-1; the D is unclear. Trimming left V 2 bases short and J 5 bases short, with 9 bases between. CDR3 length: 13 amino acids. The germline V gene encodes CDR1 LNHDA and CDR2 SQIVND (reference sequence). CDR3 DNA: TGTGCCAGTAGTATACGGGGAGGTACTGAAGCTTTCTTT. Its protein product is CASSIRGGTEAFF.